Each of the 26 T cell receptor beta chains below was sequenced from the same sample in a study of cytomegalovirus exposure and HLA in healthy donors. Profiled with immunoSEQ multiplex PCR; TCRdb holds only in-frame clones, not every one. The data hold about 150,000 clones, with less than 90% observed a single time. What was sequenced was PBMCs. The receptors were sampled from a woman between 18 and 30 years old in good health and CMV-seropositive.

The chain combines TRBV28 with TRBJ2-1; 12 bases match TRBD2. Trimming removed 2 bases from V and 7 bases from J; junction bases left unmatched: 6. Germline CDR1 reads MDHEN; CDR2 reads SYDVKM. There are 16 residues in the CDR3. Here the CDR3 DNA reads TGTGCCAGCAGTTTACAAGTAACTAGCGGGAGGAATGAGCAGTTCTTC. It translates to CASSLQVTSGRNEQFF.

The chain links TRBV5-1 to TRBJ2-2; 10 nucleotides line up with TRBD1. From germline, CDR1 is SGHRS and CDR2 YFSETQ. CDR3 size: 17 residues. V trimming: 3 bases; J trimming: 4 bases; junction bases outside the gene matches: 9. This CDR3 reads CASSSGTGVGSTGELFF. The CDR3 bases are TGCGCCAGCAGCTCCGGGACAGGGGTTGGGAGCACCGGGGAGCTGTTTTTT.

The chain has TRBV9 and TRBJ1-2; D may be TRBD1 (5 bases). With 0 bases removed from V and 7 bases from J, the gap between germline ends came to 16 bases. This CDR3 comprises 15 residues. Looked up from germline, CDR1 is SGDLS and CDR2 is YYNGEE. For the CDR3, the DNA is TGTGCCAGCAGCGTAGCTTTAGGAGGGGTCGGTGGCTACACCTTC. It codes for CASSVALGGVGGYTF.

The rearrangement links TRBV7-3 to TRBJ2-7; 8 nucleotides match TRBD2. V dropped 2 bases and J dropped 2; count of bases not matched to a gene: 5. Germline V gives CDR1 SGHTA, CDR2 FQGTGA. The CDR3 is 15 residues long. The CDR3 DNA is TGTGCCAGCAGCTTAGGCCTAGCGGGCCCCTACGAGCAGTACTTC. Protein: CASSLGLAGPYEQYF.

The chain carries TRBV11-3 and TRBJ2-7; D not certain. This CDR3 is built from 13 residues. The germline V gene encodes CDR1 SGHNT and CDR2 YENEEA. The germline V and J ends were trimmed by 3 bases and 7 bases, with 13 bases remaining between them. In DNA form, the CDR3 reads TGTGCCAGCAGCTTTCTAGTCTCCCCGGAGCAGTACTTC. This translates into CASSFLVSPEQYF.

The chain is built from TRBV2 and TRBJ2-1, with TRBD2 matching 9 bases. The germline CDR1 and CDR2 sequences are SNHLY and FYNNEI. The V gene end was trimmed by 4 bases and the J gene end by 2 bases; junction bases not matched to a gene: 3. This CDR3 comprises 15 residues. CDR3 sequence (DNA): TGTGCCAGCAGTGCGAGCGGGAGGCCCTACAATGAGCAGTTCTTC. This translates into CASSASGRPYNEQFF.

The rearrangement joins TRBV4-1 to TRBJ2-7; 11 positions match TRBD2. From germline, CDR1 is MGHRA and CDR2 YSYEKL. This CDR3 has 15 amino acids. V lost 8 bases, J lost 2 bases, and 8 bases stayed unmatched. CDR3 bases: TGCGCCAGCGCAATGGGACTAGCGGTTACCTACGAGCAGTACTTC. Its protein is CASAMGLAVTYEQYF.

This clone was recorded only once. This sequence joins TRBV5-4 and TRBJ1-2; the D gene is possibly TRBD1 (5 bases). Trimming left V 0 bases short and J 8 bases short, with 11 bases between. CDR1 and CDR2 (germline): SGHNT, YYREEE (reference sequence). The CDR3 is 13 amino acids. CDR3 nucleotide sequence: TGTGCCAGCAGCTTGGCCGGGGGTGAAGGCTACACCTTC. Its protein product is CASSLAGGEGYTF.

V gene TRBV5-6 combines with J gene TRBJ1-1, with TRBD1 as a possible D gene (5 bases). This CDR3 contains 15 residues. Germline V lookup: CDR1 SGHDT, CDR2 YYEEEE. With 0 bases removed from V and 10 bases from J, the gap between germline ends came to 19 bases. The CDR3 spells CASSLEGLLVGAAFF. The CDR3, as DNA: TGTGCCAGCAGCTTGGAGGGGCTTTTGGTTGGCGCAGCTTTCTTT.

J is TRBJ2-2 and V is TRBV10-1, with D possibly being TRBD2 (5 bases). This CDR3 is built from 14 residues. CDR1 and CDR2 from the germline V gene are WNHNN and SYGVQD (reference sequence). V was shortened by 5 bases and J by 4 bases, with 11 bases between the two germline ends. The CDR3 DNA is TGCGCCAGCAGTCTGGACTTGCTCACCGGGGAGCTGTTTTTT. It yields the protein CASSLDLLTGELFF.

A single count supports this clone. J is TRBJ2-5 and V is TRBV5-1; weak D call: TRBD1 (6 bases). The CDR3 totals 16 residues. V dropped 0 bases and J dropped 1 base, with 13 bases sitting between them. The germline V gene has CDR1 SGHRS and CDR2 YFSETQ. The CDR3 sequence: CASSLAKDRLQETQYF. The CDR3 DNA follows: TGCGCCAGCAGCTTGGCGAAGGACAGACTCCAAGAGACCCAGTACTTC.

This CDR3 reads CASSQVRSYEQYF. CDR3 bases: TGTGCCAGCAGCCAAGTGCGGAGCTACGAGCAGTACTTC. This chain joins TRBV14 and TRBJ2-7; no clear D. The ends were cut back, 1 base at V and 3 bases at J, with 7 bases in the middle. Per germline, CDR1 SGHDN and CDR2 FVKESK. CDR3 length: 13 amino acids.

The gene calls are TRBV19 and TRBJ2-3; maybe TRBD1 (5 bases). The CDR3 totals 15 residues. Germline CDR1 and CDR2: LNHDA and SQIVND (reference sequence). V was clipped by 2 bases and J by 1 base, with 10 bases between them. CDR3 DNA: TGTGCCAGTAGTATAAGCGACAGTCGCACAGATACGCAGTATTTT. Translation gives CASSISDSRTDTQYF. Together with reference TRBV19 and TRBJ2-3, the CDR3 gives the full variable domain: DGGITQSPKYLFRKEGQNVTLSCEQNLNHDAMYWYRQDPGQGLRLIYYSQIVNDFQKGDIAEGYSVSREKKESFPLTVTSAQKNPTAFYLCASSISDSRTDTQYFGPGTRLTVL.

The CDR3 nucleotides are TGTGCCTGGAGTGATTTAGCGTTTAATGAGCAGTTCTTC. It encodes CAWSDLAFNEQFF. This chain links TRBV30 with TRBJ2-1; possibly TRBD2 for D (5 bases). Germline V gene data show CDR1 as GTSNPN and CDR2 as SVGIG (reference sequence). The CDR3 has 13 amino acids. The V gene lost 1 base and the J gene lost 7 bases, with 11 bases spanning the gap.

A single count supports this clone. The CDR3 DNA is TGTGCCAGCAGGGGACAGCGCGCCTACGAGCAGTACTTC. Encoded protein: CASRGQRAYEQYF. J is TRBJ2-7 and V is TRBV11-3; 7 nucleotides line up with TRBD1. Germline trimming cut 6 bases from V and 2 bases from J; bases unmatched to any gene: 4. Germline CDR1 is SGHNT and CDR2 is YENEEA. The CDR3 is 13 residues long.

The gene calls are TRBV27 and TRBJ1-4, with D possibly TRBD1 on 6 matching bases. Germline CDR1 is MNHEY and CDR2 is SMNVEV (reference sequence). The CDR3 contains 15 residues. The germline V and J ends were trimmed by 3 bases and 7 bases, with 15 bases remaining between them. CDR3 sequence reads: CASSFYRERGEKLFF. In nucleotides, the CDR3 is TGTGCCAGCAGTTTCTACAGGGAACGTGGTGAAAAACTGTTTTTT.

The V and J genes are TRBV30 and TRBJ2-3; a possible D gene is TRBD1 (6 bases). The germline V gene encodes CDR1 GTSNPN and CDR2 SVGIG (reference sequence). This CDR3 is 13 amino acids long. Trimming removed 3 bases at V and 3 bases at J, with 10 bases between. The DNA for the CDR3 is TGTGCCTGGAGACGTACAGGGACAGATACGCAGTATTTT. Its translation: CAWRRTGTDTQYF.

This chain uses TRBV25-1 with TRBJ2-4, with 7 bases that match TRBD1. Germline assignment: CDR1 MGHDK and CDR2 SYGVNS. V trimming: 5 bases; J trimming: 3 bases; junction bases outside the gene matches: 7. This CDR3 is 15 amino acids long. The CDR3 sequence is CASSNRGLGKNIQYF. The CDR3 DNA reads as TGTGCCAGCAGTAACAGGGGTCTTGGCAAAAACATTCAGTACTTC.

The CDR3 is CAWSVSFDRGHEQYF. CDR3 nucleotides: TGTGCCTGGAGTGTAAGTTTCGACAGGGGACACGAGCAGTACTTC. V usage is TRBV30 and J usage is TRBJ2-7; 8 bases line up with TRBD1. Trimming took 0 bases from V and 5 from J; bases not matched to a gene: 9. The CDR3 covers 15 residues. Germline V CDR1 and CDR2: GTSNPN, SVGIG (reference sequence).

The rearrangement links TRBV2 to TRBJ2-2; D is unresolved. Trimming left V 6 bases short and J 1 base short, with 9 bases between. CDR3 length: 14 amino acids. The germline V gene encodes CDR1 SNHLY and CDR2 FYNNEI. CDR3 bases: TGTGCCAGCAGCGAGCTTGGGAACACCGGGGAGCTGTTTTTT. Its protein is CASSELGNTGELFF. The variable domain in full, completed from reference TRBV2 and TRBJ2-2, reads EPEVTQTPSHQVTQMGQEVILRCVPISNHLYFYWYRQILGQKVEFLVSFYNNEISEKSEIFDDQFSVERPDGSNFTLKIRSTKLEDSAMYFCASSELGNTGELFFGEGSRLTVL.

This chain joins TRBV2 and TRBJ2-7; a weak D match, TRBD2 (5 bases). CDR1 and CDR2 (germline): SNHLY, FYNNEI. The V end was cut by 2 bases, the J end by 6 bases, with 11 bases between. This CDR3 comprises 13 residues. The DNA for the CDR3 is TGTGCCAGCAGTGAACCAGCAGAGGGCGAGCAGTACTTC. This sequence encodes CASSEPAEGEQYF. Full variable domain (remainder filled in from reference TRBV2 and TRBJ2-7): EPEVTQTPSHQVTQMGQEVILRCVPISNHLYFYWYRQILGQKVEFLVSFYNNEISEKSEIFDDQFSVERPDGSNFTLKIRSTKLEDSAMYFCASSEPAEGEQYFGPGTRLTVT.

The chain combines TRBV11-3 with TRBJ2-7; 8 bases agree with TRBD1. From germline, CDR1 is SGHNT and CDR2 YENEEA. The CDR3 covers 16 residues. Trimming cost V 1 base and J 0 bases; bases outside gene matches: 5. CDR3: CASSLVGQGLSYEQYF. CDR3 DNA sequence: TGTGCCAGCAGCTTAGTAGGACAGGGACTCTCCTACGAGCAGTACTTC. Full variable domain (remainder filled in from reference TRBV11-3 and TRBJ2-7): EAGVVQSPRYKIIEKKQPVAFWCNPISGHNTLYWYLQNLGQGPELLIRYENEEAVDDSQLPKDRFSAERLKGVDSTLKIQPAELGDSAVYLCASSLVGQGLSYEQYFGPGTRLTVT.

The rearrangement links TRBV11-3 to TRBJ2-7; 7 nucleotides match TRBD1. CDR3 length: 14 residues. The germline V gene encodes CDR1 SGHNT and CDR2 YENEEA. The V and J ends lost 5 bases and 2 bases, in that order; junction bases with no gene match: 6. The CDR3 nucleotides read TGTGCCAGCAGCGCCCGGGACAGAACCTACGAGCAGTACTTC. Encoded protein: CASSARDRTYEQYF.

The rearrangement joins TRBV27 to TRBJ2-3; 8 positions agree with TRBD2. V lost 4 bases to trimming and J lost 3 bases; unmatched junction nucleotides: 9. CDR1 MNHEY and CDR2 SMNVEV come from the germline V gene (reference sequence). This CDR3 has 16 residues. The CDR3: CASSSPREAGTDTQYF. In nucleotides, the CDR3 is TGTGCCAGCAGTTCCCCGCGGGAGGCTGGTACAGATACGCAGTATTTT.

The V gene is TRBV2, the J gene TRBJ1-4; 7 nucleotides match TRBD1. The germline V gene has CDR1 SNHLY and CDR2 FYNNEI. The CDR3 runs to 17 residues. V lost 5 bases to trimming and J lost 1 base; unmatched junction nucleotides: 10. The CDR3 region is CASSQTGRPGTNEKLFF. The CDR3 DNA sequence: TGTGCCAGCAGTCAGACAGGGAGGCCTGGAACTAATGAAAAACTGTTTTTT.

V usage is TRBV6-6 and J usage is TRBJ2-7; TRBD2 might be the D (5 bases). The length of the CDR3 is 16 residues. CDR1 and CDR2 (germline): MNHNY, SVGAGI (reference sequence). Trimming shortened V by 0 bases and J by 4 bases, and 16 bases separated the two germline ends. In DNA, the CDR3 is TGTGCCAGCAGTTACTCGAATTTGGGGAGAGGGTACGAGCAGTACTTC. Amino acid sequence: CASSYSNLGRGYEQYF.